Described below is a single TCR beta chain sequence and its context. Its antigen is currently unknown. Treatment here: roughly 19 received Ad26.COV2.S at low or high dose, single or two shots; about 5 received placebo; per-sample allocation not given. Samples came from day 63 after the first vaccine or placebo injection. The repertoire was sequenced with immunoSEQ multiplex PCR; TCRdb's copy has only in-frame clones and lacks some. The data show hundreds of thousands of clones, about 85% seen once. The data stem from a study of Ad26.COV2.S vaccination and SARS-CoV-2 variants. About the study: Donor was one of the participants in the Ad26.COV2.S arm of the COV1001 trial.

The study's findings and limits: Analyses of TCR breadth and depth may have underestimated total T cell responses.

The CDR3 runs 15 residues. Germline loops: CDR1 SGHVS, CDR2 FQNEAQ. After removal of 0 bases from V and 8 bases from J, the junction contained 6 bases not matched to a gene. Here the sequenced sample was peripheral blood, taken in a trial of Ad26.COV2.S vaccine versus placebo. This TCR was recovered from a person between 18 and 60 years old who received the Ad26.COV2.S COVID-19 vaccine or a placebo. The chain couples TRBV7-8 to TRBJ1-4; 7 positions match TRBD1. The DNA of the CDR3 is TGTGCCAGCAGCTTAGCGCAGGGGACAGTGGAAAAACTGTTTTTT. Its protein is CASSLAQGTVEKLFF.